This T cell receptor beta chain was sequenced during a study of CD8 T cells in Susac syndrome. The germline V gene encodes CDR1 GTSNPN and CDR2 SVGIG (reference sequence). Trimming left V 5 bases short and J 3 bases short, with 7 bases between. This CDR3 is 11 amino acids long. Matching for age and sex applied to the controls, who were healthy donors. CD8+ and CD4+ T cells were negatively isolated; TEMRA cells were FACS-enriched. An input of about 0.5 to 1 ug of RNA was subjected to reverse transcription using random hexamers. Multiplex PCR with immunoSEQ amplified the TCR beta CDR3 across 54 Vbeta and 13 Jbeta. From the immunoSEQ multiplex PCR reads, TCRdb called clonotypes with MiXCR, one entry per CDR3 protein. The sample includes about 150,000 distinct CDR3 sequences, about 91% of them seen just once.

Sequenced material: CD4+ T cells from PBMCs. The source is a human donor in good health. This sequence joins TRBV30 and TRBJ1-1, with D perhaps matching TRBD1 (5 bases). CDR3 bases: TGTGCCTGGCAGGGCCACACTGAAGCTTTCTTT. This sequence encodes CAWQGHTEAFF.